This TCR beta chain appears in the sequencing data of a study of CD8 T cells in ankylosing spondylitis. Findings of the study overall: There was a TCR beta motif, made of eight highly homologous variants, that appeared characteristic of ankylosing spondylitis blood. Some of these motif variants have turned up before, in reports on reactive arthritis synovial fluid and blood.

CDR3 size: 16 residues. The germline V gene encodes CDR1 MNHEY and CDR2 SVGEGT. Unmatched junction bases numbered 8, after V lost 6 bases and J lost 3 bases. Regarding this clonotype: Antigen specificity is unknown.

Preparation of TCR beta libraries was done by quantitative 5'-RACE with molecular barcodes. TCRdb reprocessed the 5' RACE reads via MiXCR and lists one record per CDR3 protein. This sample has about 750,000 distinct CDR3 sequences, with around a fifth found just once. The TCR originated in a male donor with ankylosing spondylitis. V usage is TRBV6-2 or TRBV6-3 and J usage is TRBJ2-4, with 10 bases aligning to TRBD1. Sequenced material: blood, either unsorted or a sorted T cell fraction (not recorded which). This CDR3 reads CASSRTGQGIKNIQYF. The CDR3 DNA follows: TGTGCCAGCAGCCGAACGGGACAGGGGATCAAAAACATTCAGTACTTC.